The T cell receptor beta chain under discussion was sequenced for a study of T cells expressing NK-cell markers (TCRdb year 2020). Background for the entire study: TCR beta-chain repertoires were profiled in sorted CD3+CD56+NKG2C+, CD3+CD56+NKG2C- and CD3+CD56-NKG2C+ T-cell subsets from seven or eight donors. Libraries were sequenced as 2 x 150 bp reads on Illumina HiSeq 2000/2500, MiSeq or NextSeq. The study sequenced eight donors, all healthy volunteers chosen at random: three men and five women. Among the eight sequenced donors, only one was HCMV-seronegative, while the other seven were HCMV-seropositive. Study-wide conclusions, independent of this receptor: Whether the expanded NKG2C-expressing T cell clones were specific for HCMV antigens remained unclear. Those dominant clonotypes were again the most abundant among CD3+CD56-NKG2C+ cells in a few donors, at about 25-60.1%. In five to seven donors, the dominant CD3+CD56+NKG2C+ clonotypes were among the top 10 CD8+ clonotypes and accounted for about 1.0-7.5% of CD8+ T cells.

From the cysteine through the phenylalanine, the CDR3 covers 15 amino acids. Nucleotide data are not available. As for this clonotype: Its antigen is currently not known.

A commercial ELISA kit detecting HCMV-specific IgG in serum was used to determine HCMV serostatus. Ficoll density gradient centrifugation was used to isolate peripheral blood mononuclear cells from blood. Sequencing used an Illumina HiSeq 2000. TCR beta cDNA libraries were prepared using 5'RACE template switching, which introduced a universal primer site and unique molecular identifiers. Priming for cDNA synthesis came from the TCR beta constant segment, and two successive PCR amplification steps followed. As for the original processing: MIGEC handled demultiplexing of the reads and grouping by UMI, while MiTCR was used to assemble and quantify clonotypes. To remove erroneous sequences, TCR cDNA sequences were retained only when supported by two or more reads. The tcR package was used for downstream repertoire analysis, and clonotypes were matched between fractions using CDR3 nucleotide sequence together with V segment. VDJmatch was used to annotate antigen specificity against VDJdb, with one amino acid substitution in CDR3 permitted. Each CDR3 protein sequence appears as one entry after TCRdb reprocessed the reads, and no DNA is included. These V and J calls rely on TCRdb rather than the paper's analysis. The sample table includes almost 450,000 distinct CDR3 sequences. The ten largest clones capture approximately 7% of the sample.

The rearranged segments are TRBV12-3 or TRBV12-4 and TRBJ1-1; TCRdb reports TRBD1, a call that lacks DNA to check it against. Specimen: blood T cells: a sorted CD56 or NKG2C T cell subset, CD4+ or CD8+ T cells, or bulk PBMC T cells (not recorded which). The receptor comes from a woman aged 18 to 75 in good health. The CDR3 here reads CASSLDQGGDTEAFF.